A selection of T cell receptor beta chains follows, all from one sample in a study of blood T cell repertoires in COVID-19. Data came from immunoSEQ multiplex PCR; TCRdb stores just in-frame clones and leaves some out. The table lists about 47,000 clones, nearly 90% of them singletons. Input material: peripheral blood. Every receptor here comes from a man aged 50 or older with active COVID-19. Both conserved end residues are part of each CDR3. D genes are given only for firm matches. Clone size is given for some rows only: seen once, a few or many times, or a class if the clone is expanded.

>-|TRBV19|TRBJ1-1|-
CASSSRRGTEAFF
TGTGCCAGTAGTAGCCGCCGAGGCACTGAAGCTTTCTTT
>-|TRBV20-1|TRBJ1-2|-
CSASGGSETRGYTF
TGCAGTGCTAGTGGGGGCAGTGAAACGCGTGGCTACACCTTC
>TRBD2|TRBV5-4|TRBJ2-3|-
CASSLPGLAGTDTQYF
TGTGCCAGCAGCTTACCGGGACTAGCGGGCACAGATACGCAGTATTTT
>-|TRBV18|TRBJ2-3|-
CASSPPRGLGGDTQYF
TGTGCCAGCTCACCACCTAGGGGCCTAGGGGGAGATACGCAGTATTTT
>TRBD2|TRBV6-5|TRBJ2-3|-
CASTRIAGPTDTQYF
TGTGCCAGCACTAGGATAGCGGGCCCCACAGATACGCAGTATTTT
>-|TRBV18|TRBJ2-5|-
CASSPPLSEETQYF
TGTGCCAGCTCACCCCCATTGAGCGAAGAGACCCAGTACTTC
>-|TRBV27|TRBJ1-1|-
CASCGMRGYTEAFF
TGTGCCAGCTGTGGGATGAGGGGGTACACTGAAGCTTTCTTT
>-|TRBV7-2|TRBJ2-2|-
CASSKTRANTGELFF
TGTGCCAGCAGCAAGACTAGGGCGAACACCGGGGAGCTGTTTTTT
>-|TRBV5-6|TRBJ1-5|-
CASSLEGQGREPQHF
TGTGCCAGCAGCTTGGAGGGGCAGGGGAGGGAGCCCCAGCATTTT
>-|TRBV18|TRBJ1-1|-
CASSPPSGVNTEAFF
TGTGCCAGCTCACCACCTTCAGGGGTGAACACTGAAGCTTTCTTT
>-|TRBV5-1|TRBJ1-3|-
CASSLDRGYTIYF
TGCGCCAGCAGCTTGGATAGGGGCTACACCATATATTTT
>TRBD2|TRBV9|TRBJ2-3|-
CASSVGIGLAGGTDTQYF
TGTGCCAGCAGCGTAGGGATAGGACTAGCGGGAGGTACAGATACGCAGTATTTT
>TRBD2|TRBV19|TRBJ2-3|-
CASSIGTSGSDTQYF
TGTGCCAGTAGTATCGGGACTAGCGGGTCAGATACGCAGTATTTT
>TRBD1|TRBV5-1|TRBJ2-5|-
CASSLGVGQKQETQYF
TGCGCCAGCAGCTTGGGAGTGGGACAGAAACAAGAGACCCAGTACTTC
>-|TRBV19|TRBJ1-2|once
CASTGLYGYTF
TGTGCCAGTACAGGGTTGTATGGCTACACCTTC
>TRBD2|TRBV4-2|TRBJ2-3|-
CASSQRTSGGADTQYF
TGTGCCAGCAGCCAACGGACTAGCGGGGGGGCAGATACGCAGTATTTT
>TRBD1|TRBV9|TRBJ2-7|-
CASSTNPGQGIYEQYF
TGTGCCAGCAGCACCAATCCGGGACAGGGGATCTACGAGCAGTACTTC
>-|TRBV19|TRBJ2-1|-
CASSTQGKGEQFF
TGTGCCAGTAGTACGCAGGGGAAGGGTGAGCAGTTCTTC
>TRBD1|TRBV6-2/TRBV6-3|TRBJ1-1|once
CASNPAGGVTEAFF
TGTGCCAGCAACCCGGCAGGGGGCGTCACTGAAGCTTTCTTT
>-|TRBV11-1|TRBJ2-7|-
CASTGDRGGFTYEQYF
TGTGCCAGCACCGGAGACCGCGGGGGCTTTACCTACGAGCAGTACTTC
>TRBD2|TRBV4-1|TRBJ2-5|once
CASSQEVLAGGQQETQYF
TGCGCCAGCAGCCAAGAGGTTCTAGCGGGAGGACAACAAGAGACCCAGTACTTC
>-|TRBV10-3|TRBJ1-2|-
CAISDIYGYTF
TGTGCCATCAGTGACATCTATGGCTACACCTTC
>-|TRBV6-2/TRBV6-3|TRBJ2-1|-
CASSSYQPVYNEQFF
TGTGCCAGCAGTTCCTACCAACCCGTTTACAATGAGCAGTTCTTC
>TRBD2|TRBV6-2/TRBV6-3|TRBJ2-1|-
CASSSPYPASGGAPYNEQFF
TGTGCCAGCAGTTCCCCCTACCCGGCTAGCGGGGGGGCCCCCTACAATGAGCAGTTCTTC
>-|TRBV9|TRBJ2-2|once
CASSPHVYADTGELFF
TGTGCCAGCAGCCCCCACGTATACGCGGACACCGGGGAGCTGTTTTTT
>TRBD1|TRBV6-5|TRBJ1-3|-
CASSSDRGFGNTIYF
TGTGCCAGCAGTTCGGACAGGGGGTTTGGAAACACCATATATTTT
>TRBD2|TRBV19|TRBJ2-2|few
CASSTFPGLAGFTGELFF
TGTGCCAGTAGTACCTTTCCGGGACTAGCGGGGTTCACCGGGGAGCTGTTTTTT
>TRBD1|TRBV2|TRBJ1-2|-
CASSRGQGIGYTF
TGTGCCAGCAGTAGGGGACAGGGGATAGGCTACACCTTC
>-|TRBV19|TRBJ2-7|once
CASSPGSTYEQYF
TGTGCCAGTAGTCCGGGGTCGACCTACGAGCAGTACTTC
>TRBD1|TRBV6-4|TRBJ2-1|-
CASSFDRGAGEQFF
TGTGCCAGCAGTTTCGACAGGGGCGCAGGCGAGCAGTTCTTC
>-|TRBV6-6|TRBJ2-3|-
CASTSTGGTDTQYF
TGTGCCAGCACCTCTACGGGGGGCACAGATACGCAGTATTTT
>-|TRBV7-3|TRBJ1-1|-
CASSPDGGSITEAFF
TGTGCCAGCAGCCCCGATGGAGGGTCGATCACTGAAGCTTTCTTT
>-|TRBV12-5|TRBJ2-7|few
CASGDSYEQYF
TGTGCTAGTGGTGATAGCTACGAGCAGTACTTC
>-|TRBV10-3|TRBJ2-3|-
CAISELGGTDTQYF
TGTGCCATCAGTGAGCTAGGGGGCACAGATACGCAGTATTTT
>TRBD1|TRBV30|TRBJ1-2|few
CAWSVTSGQGGGYTF
TGTGCCTGGAGTGTTACTTCGGGACAGGGAGGAGGCTACACCTTC
>-|TRBV4-2|TRBJ2-1|-
CASSQEVSEQFF
TGTGCCAGCAGCCAGGAGGTGAGTGAGCAGTTCTTC
>-|TRBV5-8|TRBJ2-7|-
CASSHTYEQYF
TGTGCCAGCAGCCACACCTACGAGCAGTACTTC
>-|TRBV18|TRBJ2-5|-
CASSPGPGETQYF
TGTGCCAGCTCACCAGGCCCGGGGGAGACCCAGTACTTC
>-|TRBV6-6|TRBJ1-1|once
CASRSPGTFTEAFF
TGTGCCAGCAGAAGCCCGGGGACATTCACTGAAGCTTTCTTT
>-|TRBV5-8|TRBJ2-7|-
CAGGTFYEQYF
TGTGCCGGAGGGACCTTCTACGAGCAGTACTTC
>-|TRBV14|TRBJ2-3|-
CASSHVMRLPPTDTQYF
TGTGCCAGCAGCCACGTAATGAGACTACCCCCCACAGATACGCAGTATTTT
>TRBD1|TRBV6-5|TRBJ1-5|-
CASTDRAFQPQHF
TGTGCCAGCACCGACAGGGCGTTTCAGCCCCAGCATTTT
>-|TRBV5-4|TRBJ1-3|-
CASSSGGGLSAGNTIYF
TGTGCCAGCAGTTCCGGCGGGGGGCTGAGTGCTGGAAACACCATATATTTT
>-|TRBV2|TRBJ2-1|-
CASSVQAGAQQFF
TGTGCCAGCAGTGTTCAGGCGGGGGCCCAACAGTTCTTC
>-|TRBV7-3|TRBJ2-2|-
CASSRAAGTGELFF
TGTGCCAGCAGTAGAGCGGCGGGTACCGGGGAGCTGTTTTTT
>TRBD1|TRBV30|TRBJ1-2|once
CALDGTGVGYGYTF
TGTGCCCTGGACGGGACAGGGGTAGGCTATGGCTACACCTTC
>-|TRBV4-2|TRBJ1-1|-
CASSPQGSDPEAFF
TGTGCCAGCAGCCCTCAGGGAAGTGACCCTGAAGCTTTCTTT
>-|TRBV19|TRBJ1-2|-
CASSDQRSSNYGYTF
TGTGCCAGTAGTGACCAAAGGAGTTCTAACTATGGCTACACCTTC
>TRBD1|TRBV5-6|TRBJ2-7|-
CASSSPYRGYEQYF
TGTGCCAGCAGTTCCCCCTACAGGGGCTACGAGCAGTACTTC
>-|TRBV4-3|TRBJ2-7|-
CASSQDPTDSRTYEQYF
TGCGCCAGCAGCCAAGATCCGACGGACTCCCGAACCTACGAGCAGTACTTC
>TRBD2|TRBV2|TRBJ2-7|-
CASSESGVGGAGEQYF
TGTGCCAGCAGTGAAAGCGGAGTCGGGGGGGCTGGAGAGCAGTACTTC
>TRBD1|TRBV6-1|TRBJ1-1|-
CASSEFRQGRAFF
TGTGCCAGCAGTGAATTCCGACAGGGAAGAGCTTTCTTT
>TRBD1|TRBV29-1|TRBJ1-1|-
CSVIRDSSNTEAFF
TGCAGCGTCATACGGGACAGCTCGAACACTGAAGCTTTCTTT
>-|TRBV11-3|TRBJ2-1|-
CASSSPEIPGTPSYNEQFF
TGTGCCAGCAGCTCCCCCGAAATTCCCGGGACTCCTTCCTACAATGAGCAGTTCTTC
>-|TRBV9|TRBJ2-7|-
CASSVGLSYEQYF
TGTGCCAGCAGCGTGGGCCTCTCCTACGAGCAGTACTTC